This section outlines one T cell receptor (beta chain) sequence together with its context. These data originate in a study of blood T cell repertoires in COVID-19. About the research overall: Samples representing acute and convalescent COVID-19 were sourced from the United States, Italy and Spain.

Per the germline V gene, CDR1 is MNHEY and CDR2 is SVGAGI. This CDR3 spans 12 amino acids. Trimming took 6 bases from V and 4 from J, leaving 9 bases between them. Seattle patients were enrolled while actively infected and followed longitudinally. Authors' processing steps: Scientists estimated how many nucleated cells there were by amplifying reference gene primers. Here immunoSEQ multiplex PCR was the method, and the copy in TCRdb shows in-frame clones only, minus some. V and J calls and clone size are those listed in that table; D and trimming were worked out from the DNA. Of approximately 350,000 clones in the sample, 88% were seen once.

The sample comprised peripheral blood. V usage is TRBV6-5 and J usage is TRBJ2-5; no definite D call. The clonotype originates from a woman in her 70s with COVID-19, enrolled during active disease. The CDR3 nucleotides read TGTGCCAGCAGCTCCGCCGGAGAGACCCAGTACTTC. Its translation is CASSSAGETQYF.